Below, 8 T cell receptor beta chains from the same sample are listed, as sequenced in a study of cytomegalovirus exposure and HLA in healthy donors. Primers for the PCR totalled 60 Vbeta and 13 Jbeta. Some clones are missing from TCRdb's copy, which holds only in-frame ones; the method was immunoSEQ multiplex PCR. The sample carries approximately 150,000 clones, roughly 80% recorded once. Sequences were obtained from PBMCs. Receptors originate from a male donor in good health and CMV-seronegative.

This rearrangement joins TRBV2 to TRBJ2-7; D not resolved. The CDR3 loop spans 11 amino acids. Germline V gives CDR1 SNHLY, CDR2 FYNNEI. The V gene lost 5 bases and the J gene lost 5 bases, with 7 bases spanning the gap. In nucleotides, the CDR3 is TGTGCCAGCAGTAATTTCAACGAGCAGTACTTC. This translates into CASSNFNEQYF.

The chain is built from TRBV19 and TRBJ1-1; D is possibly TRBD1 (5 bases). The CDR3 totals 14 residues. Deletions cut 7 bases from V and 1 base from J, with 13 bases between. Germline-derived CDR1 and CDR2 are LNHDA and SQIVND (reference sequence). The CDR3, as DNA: TGTGCCAGTACCGCCGATGGGGCGAACACTGAAGCTTTCTTT. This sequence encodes CASTADGANTEAFF.

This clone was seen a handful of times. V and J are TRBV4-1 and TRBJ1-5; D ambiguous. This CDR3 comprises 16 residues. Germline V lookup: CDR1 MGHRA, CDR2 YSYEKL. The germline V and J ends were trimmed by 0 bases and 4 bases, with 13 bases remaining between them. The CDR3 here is CASSQDGVGGNQPQHF. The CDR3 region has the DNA TGCGCCAGCAGCCAAGATGGGGTCGGAGGGAATCAGCCCCAGCATTTT.

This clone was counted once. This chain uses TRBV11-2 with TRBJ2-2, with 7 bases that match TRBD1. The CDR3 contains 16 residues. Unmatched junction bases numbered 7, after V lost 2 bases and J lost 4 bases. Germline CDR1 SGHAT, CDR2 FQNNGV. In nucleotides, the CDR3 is TGTGCCAGCAGCTTATCGAGGACAGGTTTCACCGGGGAGCTGTTTTTT. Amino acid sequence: CASSLSRTGFTGELFF.

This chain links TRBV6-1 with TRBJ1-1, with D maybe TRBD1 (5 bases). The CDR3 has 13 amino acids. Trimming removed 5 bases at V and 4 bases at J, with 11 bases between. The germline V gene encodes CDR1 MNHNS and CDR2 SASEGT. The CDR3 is CASSYRQPTEAFF. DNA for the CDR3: TGTGCCAGCAGTTATAGACAGCCCACTGAAGCTTTCTTT.

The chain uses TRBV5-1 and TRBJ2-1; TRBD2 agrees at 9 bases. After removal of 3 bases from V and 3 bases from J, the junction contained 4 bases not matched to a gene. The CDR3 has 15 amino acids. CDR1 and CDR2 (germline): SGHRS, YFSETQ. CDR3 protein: CASSSQRGDYNEQFF. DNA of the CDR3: TGCGCCAGCAGCTCCCAGCGGGGGGACTACAATGAGCAGTTCTTC. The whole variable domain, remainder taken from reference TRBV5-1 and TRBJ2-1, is KAGVTQTPRYLIKTRGQQVTLSCSPISGHRSVSWYQQTPGQGLQFLFEYFSETQRNKGNFPGRFSGRQFSNSRSEMNVSTLELGDSALYLCASSSQRGDYNEQFFGPGTRLTVL.

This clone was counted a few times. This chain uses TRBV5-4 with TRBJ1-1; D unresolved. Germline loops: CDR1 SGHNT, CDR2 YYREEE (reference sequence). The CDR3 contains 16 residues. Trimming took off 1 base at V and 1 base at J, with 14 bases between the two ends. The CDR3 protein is CASSLLGLVGNTEAFF. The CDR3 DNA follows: TGTGCCAGCAGCTTGTTGGGCTTAGTCGGGAACACTGAAGCTTTCTTT.

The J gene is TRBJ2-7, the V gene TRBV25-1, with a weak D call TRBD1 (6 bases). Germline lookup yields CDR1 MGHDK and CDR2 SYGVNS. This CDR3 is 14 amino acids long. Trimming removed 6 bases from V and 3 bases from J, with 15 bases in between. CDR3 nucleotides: TGTGCCAGCAGCCTAGGAATAGGGGGCTACGAGCAGTACTTC. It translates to CASSLGIGGYEQYF.